The subject of this entry is one T cell receptor (beta chain). Its antigen is not yet known. No per-base quality is available; no much larger clone lies one base away. The data belong to a study of PD-L1 blockade in urothelial cancer (dated by TCRdb to about 2017). Study-level background: All patients started therapy around 2014 and received atezolizumab 1,200 mg intravenously every 3 weeks. In the same patients who had TCR sequencing, pretreatment tumors also underwent whole exome sequencing and RNA sequencing. Blood samples were analyzed 3 weeks after the start of treatment (second dose) and 6 weeks after the start of treatment. Blood samples gave a median of 141,255 T cells and approximately 81,000 unique TCRs, with a median clonality of roughly 0.08. Around 30 patients had pretreatment blood TCR-seq, about 25 had at least one posttreatment blood collection, and about 25 had tumor TCR-seq. Durable clinical benefit was achieved by nine patients and was not achieved by 20 patients. Patients had an ECOG performance status of 0 or 1 and had received between 0 and 3 prior chemotherapy regimens. The study, an exploratory multi-omic analysis, examined somatic, immune and clinical correlates of response to PD-L1 blockade with atezolizumab in urothelial cancer. Durable clinical benefit was defined as a progression-free survival longer than 6 months, and TCR features were additionally tested against progression-free survival and overall survival. About 90% of the roughly 29 patients were identified as males with urothelial cancer of bladder origin, and a prior smoking history was reported by 18 of 29 patients. Pretreatment tumor samples, along with matched peripheral blood collected serially before and after atezolizumab treatment, underwent TCR sequencing.

Trimming removed 0 bases from V and 7 bases from J, leaving 12 bases between the germline ends. The germline V gene (reference sequence) supplies CDR1 LNHNV and CDR2 YYDKDF. There are 14 amino acids in the CDR3, from cysteine to phenylalanine inclusive. Of the read, only the CDR3 DNA is kept; its 42 bases are in frame from base 1. Broader findings and caveats from the paper: Because of the small sample size (n ≈ 29) and the many exploratory analyses performed, the results are intended to be regarded as hypothesis-generating. Improved progression-free and overall survival was found to be associated with pretreatment peripheral blood TCR clonality below the median. Among patients with durable benefit, tumor-associated TCR clones showed greater expansion in peripheral blood 3 weeks after treatment started (n of about 21, p = 0.022).

Synthetic TCR analog templates were spiked into each PCR to estimate absolute template abundance from read counts. TCRbeta CDR3 regions were amplified from genomic DNA with bias-controlled V and J gene primers using the immunoSEQ assay. Sequencing of rearranged TCRbeta segments was performed at approximately 20X coverage. As for the original processing: Sequencing errors were corrected by clustering and CDR3s were annotated against IMGT to assign V, D and J genes. Out-of-frame and stop-codon sequences were excluded, and only productive TCRbeta rearrangements were used in downstream analyses. Clonality was calculated as one minus the Shannon entropy normalized by the log of the number of unique productive sequences. Fisher's exact test with Benjamini-Hochberg correction, using a cutoff of adjusted p below 0.01, was how clones that differed between time points or between blood and tumor were identified. TCRdb re-hosts the immuneACCESS table, in-frame sequences only. Its copies lack some clones; in the studies checked, an unresolved V gene accounts for under half of them, and the cause for the rest is not known. D and trimming were read from the DNA, whereas the V and J calls and clone size are those reported in that table. The sample yields tens of thousands of clones; around 90% were counted once. Of the sample, 1.6% falls within the top ten clones.

Reading the label with the study, this specimen's time point is: pretreatment peripheral blood. A total of under 35 patients with locally advanced or metastatic urothelial carcinoma, treated at Memorial Sloan Kettering on a trial protocol, made up the cohort. Peripheral blood mononuclear cells were collected pretreatment and during treatment, with between 1 and 8 total time points obtained per patient. The Qiagen DNeasy Blood extraction kit was used to purify genomic DNA from total PBMCs and tumor samples. PBMCs were collected pretreatment and during treatment, and were isolated and stored as previously described.

This sequence originates from a man between 60 and 75 years old with urothelial cancer. Sequences were derived from PBMCs, sampled around atezolizumab (anti-PD-L1) treatment. Here the chain combines TRBV15 and TRBJ1-1, with no confidently assigned D gene. The CDR3 has the sequence CATSRDGREGEAFF. The sequence in DNA is TGTGCCACCAGCAGAGACGGGAGGGAGGGTGAAGCTTTCTTT. Supplemented by the reference TRBV15 and TRBJ1-1 proteins around the CDR3, the complete variable domain is DAMVIQNPRYQVTQFGKPVTLSCSQTLNHNVMYWYQQKSSQAPKLLFHYYDKDFNNEADTPDNFQSRRPNTSFCFLDIRSPGLGDTAMYLCATSRDGREGEAFFGQGTRLTVV.